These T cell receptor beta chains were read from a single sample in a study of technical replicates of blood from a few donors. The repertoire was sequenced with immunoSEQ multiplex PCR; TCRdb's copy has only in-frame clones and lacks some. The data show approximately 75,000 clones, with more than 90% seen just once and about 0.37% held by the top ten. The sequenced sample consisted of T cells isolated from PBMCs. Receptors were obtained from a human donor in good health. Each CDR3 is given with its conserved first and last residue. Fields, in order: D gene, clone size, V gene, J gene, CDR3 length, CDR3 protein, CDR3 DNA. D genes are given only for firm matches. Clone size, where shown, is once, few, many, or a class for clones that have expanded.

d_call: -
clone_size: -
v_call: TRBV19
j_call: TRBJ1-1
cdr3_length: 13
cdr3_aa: CASTPNTNTEAFF
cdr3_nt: TGTGCCAGTACCCCCAACACGAACACTGAAGCTTTCTTT

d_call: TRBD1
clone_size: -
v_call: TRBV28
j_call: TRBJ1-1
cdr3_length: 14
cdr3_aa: CASSLTGVHTEAFF
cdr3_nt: TGTGCCAGCAGTTTAACAGGGGTCCACACTGAAGCTTTCTTT

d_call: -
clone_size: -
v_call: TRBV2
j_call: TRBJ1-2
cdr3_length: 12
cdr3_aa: CASIGQDYGYTF
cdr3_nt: TGTGCCAGCATCGGCCAGGACTATGGCTACACCTTC

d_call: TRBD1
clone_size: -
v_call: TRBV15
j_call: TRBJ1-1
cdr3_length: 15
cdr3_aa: CATSDPGTENTEAFF
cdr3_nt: TGTGCCACCAGCGATCCCGGGACAGAGAACACTGAAGCTTTCTTT

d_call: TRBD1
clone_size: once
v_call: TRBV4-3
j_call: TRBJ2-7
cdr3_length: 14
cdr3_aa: CASSQVWTGAEQYF
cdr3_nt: TGCGCCAGCAGCCAAGTGTGGACAGGGGCCGAGCAGTACTTC

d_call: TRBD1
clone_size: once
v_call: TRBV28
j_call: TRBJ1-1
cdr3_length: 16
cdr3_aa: CASSPIGQGINTEAFF
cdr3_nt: TGTGCCAGCAGTCCGATCGGACAGGGGATAAACACTGAAGCTTTCTTT

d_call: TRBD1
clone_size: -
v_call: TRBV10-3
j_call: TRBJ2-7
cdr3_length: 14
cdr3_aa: CAISDGTGGYEQYF
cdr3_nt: TGTGCCATCAGTGACGGGACAGGGGGCTACGAGCAGTACTTC

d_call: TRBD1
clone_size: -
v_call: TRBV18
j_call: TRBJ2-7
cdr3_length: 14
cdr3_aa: CASSFGTGEVEQYF
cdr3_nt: TGTGCCAGCTCATTCGGGACAGGGGAAGTCGAGCAGTACTTC

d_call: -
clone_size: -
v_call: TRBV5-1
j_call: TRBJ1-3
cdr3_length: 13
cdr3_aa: CASSWAVGNTIYF
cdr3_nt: TGCGCCAGCAGCTGGGCAGTCGGAAACACCATATATTTT

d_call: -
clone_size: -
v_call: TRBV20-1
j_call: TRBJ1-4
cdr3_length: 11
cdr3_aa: CSATYREKLFF
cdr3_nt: TGCAGTGCTACCTATAGAGAAAAACTGTTTTTT

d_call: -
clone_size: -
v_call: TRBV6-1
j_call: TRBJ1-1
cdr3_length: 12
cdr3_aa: CASSSWGGEAFF
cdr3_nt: TGTGCCAGCAGTTCTTGGGGAGGTGAAGCTTTCTTT

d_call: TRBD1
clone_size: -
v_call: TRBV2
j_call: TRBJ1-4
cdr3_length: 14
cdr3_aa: CASRETGQNEKLFF
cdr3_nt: TGTGCCAGCAGAGAGACAGGGCAAAATGAAAAACTGTTTTTT

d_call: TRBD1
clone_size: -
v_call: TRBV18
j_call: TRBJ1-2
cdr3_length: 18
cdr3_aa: CASSPNLSDRIMAYGYTF
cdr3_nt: TGTGCCAGCTCACCAAACTTATCGGACAGGATTATGGCCTATGGCTACACCTTC

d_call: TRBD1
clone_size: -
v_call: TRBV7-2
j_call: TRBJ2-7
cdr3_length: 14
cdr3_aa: CASSLRQGSYEQYF
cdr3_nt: TGTGCCAGCAGCTTACGACAGGGCTCCTACGAGCAGTACTTC

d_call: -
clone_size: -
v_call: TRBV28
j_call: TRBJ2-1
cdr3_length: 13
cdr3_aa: CATVLGADNEQFF
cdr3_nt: TGTGCCACAGTACTAGGAGCGGACAATGAGCAGTTCTTC

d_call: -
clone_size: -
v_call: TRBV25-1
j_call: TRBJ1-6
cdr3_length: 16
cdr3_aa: CASSEFGGSYNSPLHF
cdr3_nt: TGTGCCAGCAGTGAATTCGGCGGCTCCTATAATTCACCCCTCCACTTT

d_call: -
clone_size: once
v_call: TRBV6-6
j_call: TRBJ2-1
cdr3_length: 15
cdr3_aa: CASSYSEAQGNEQFF
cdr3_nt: TGTGCCAGCAGTTACTCCGAGGCCCAGGGGAATGAGCAGTTCTTC

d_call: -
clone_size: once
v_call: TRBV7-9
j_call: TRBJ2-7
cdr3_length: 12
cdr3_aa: CASSSIGAEQYF
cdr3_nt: TGTGCCAGCAGCTCAATCGGTGCCGAGCAGTACTTC

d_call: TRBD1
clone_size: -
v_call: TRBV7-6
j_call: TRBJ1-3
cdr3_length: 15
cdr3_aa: CASSPRTGDGNTIYF
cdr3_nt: TGTGCCAGCAGCCCTCGGACAGGGGATGGAAACACCATATATTTT

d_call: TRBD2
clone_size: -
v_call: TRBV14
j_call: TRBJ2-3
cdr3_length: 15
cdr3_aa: CASTGLAPATDTQYF
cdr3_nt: TGTGCCAGCACGGGACTAGCGCCCGCCACAGATACGCAGTATTTT

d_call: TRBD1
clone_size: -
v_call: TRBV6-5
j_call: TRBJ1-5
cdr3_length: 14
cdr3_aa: CASSTGQPNQPQHF
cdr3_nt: TGTGCCAGCAGCACGGGACAGCCAAATCAGCCCCAGCATTTT

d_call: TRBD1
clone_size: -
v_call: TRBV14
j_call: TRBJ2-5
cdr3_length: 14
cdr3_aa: CASSQGNRGKTQYF
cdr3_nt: TGTGCCAGCAGCCAAGGGAACAGGGGAAAGACCCAGTACTTC

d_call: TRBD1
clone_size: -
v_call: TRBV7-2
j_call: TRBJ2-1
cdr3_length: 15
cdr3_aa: CASSRVTGGWNEQFF
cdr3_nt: TGTGCCAGCAGTCGAGTCACAGGGGGCTGGAATGAGCAGTTCTTC